This T cell receptor beta chain comes out of a study of glioma-infiltrating T cells. The study, taken as a whole, reports: Only very few CDR3 sequences appeared in both tissue and blood. Non-neoplastic patients had below-expected tissue-blood divergence, while all gliomas exceeded expectation.

Looked up from germline, CDR1 is SGHRS and CDR2 is YFSETQ. V lost 4 bases to trimming and J lost 3 bases, with 15 bases between them. The CDR3 is 15 residues long. Amplification of TCR alpha and beta CDR3 regions from RNA used iRepertoire nested multiplex PCR. For one-step reverse transcription and amplification, about 90-450 ng of tissue mRNA or PBMC total RNA was used. TCRdb re-analysed the multiplex PCR reads in MiXCR, keeping a single row per CDR3 protein. The sample holds approximately 130,000 distinct CDR3 sequences, 20% to 25% seen once. With respect to this clonotype: The antigen remains undetermined.

The sequenced sample was glioma tissue, nonneoplastic brain tissue, or PBMCs (not recorded which). The TCR originated in a human donor with low-grade glioma or glioblastoma, undergoing nonglioma brain surgery, or in good health (not recorded which). The chain combines TRBV5-1 with TRBJ2-3; D possibly corresponds to TRBD1 (6 bases). CDR3 nucleotide sequence: TGCGCCAGCAGCGTGTCTGAACAGGGAACAGATACGCAGTATTTT. Amino acids: CASSVSEQGTDTQYF.